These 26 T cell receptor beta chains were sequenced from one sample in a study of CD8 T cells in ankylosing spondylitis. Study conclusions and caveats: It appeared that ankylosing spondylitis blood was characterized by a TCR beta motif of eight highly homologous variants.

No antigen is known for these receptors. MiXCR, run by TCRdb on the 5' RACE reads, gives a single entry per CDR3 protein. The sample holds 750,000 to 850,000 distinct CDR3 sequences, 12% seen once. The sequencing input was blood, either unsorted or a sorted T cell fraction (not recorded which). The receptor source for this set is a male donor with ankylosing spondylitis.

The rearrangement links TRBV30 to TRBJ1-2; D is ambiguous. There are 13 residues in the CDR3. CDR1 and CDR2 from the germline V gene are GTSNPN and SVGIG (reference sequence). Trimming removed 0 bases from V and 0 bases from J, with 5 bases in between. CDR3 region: CAWSVPSNYGYTF. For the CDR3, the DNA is TGTGCCTGGAGTGTACCCTCTAACTATGGCTACACCTTC.

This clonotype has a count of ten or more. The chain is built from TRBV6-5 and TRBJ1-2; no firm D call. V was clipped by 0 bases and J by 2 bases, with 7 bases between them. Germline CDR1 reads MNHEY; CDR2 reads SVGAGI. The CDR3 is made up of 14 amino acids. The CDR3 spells CASSYSQQNYGYTF. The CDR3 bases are TGTGCCAGCAGTTACTCCCAACAGAACTATGGCTACACCTTC.

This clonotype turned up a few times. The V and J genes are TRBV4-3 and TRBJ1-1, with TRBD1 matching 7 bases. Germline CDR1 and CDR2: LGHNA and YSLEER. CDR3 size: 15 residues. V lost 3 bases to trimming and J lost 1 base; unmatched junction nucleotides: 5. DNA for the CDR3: TGCGCCAGCAGCCAGCTCGGGACAGCGAACACTGAAGCTTTCTTT. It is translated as CASSQLGTANTEAFF.

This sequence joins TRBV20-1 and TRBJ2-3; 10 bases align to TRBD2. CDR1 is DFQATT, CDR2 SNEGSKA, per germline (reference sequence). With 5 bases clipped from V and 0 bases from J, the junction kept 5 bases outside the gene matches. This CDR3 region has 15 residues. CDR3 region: CSASTSGRSTDTQYF. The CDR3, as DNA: TGCAGTGCTTCGACTAGCGGGCGGAGCACAGATACGCAGTATTTT.

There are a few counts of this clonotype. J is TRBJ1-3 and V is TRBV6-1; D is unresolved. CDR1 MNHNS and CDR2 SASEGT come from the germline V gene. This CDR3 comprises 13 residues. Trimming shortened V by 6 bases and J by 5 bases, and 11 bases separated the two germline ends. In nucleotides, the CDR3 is TGTGCCAGCAGGCCCGTCGAGCGAAACACCATATATTTT. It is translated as CASRPVERNTIYF.

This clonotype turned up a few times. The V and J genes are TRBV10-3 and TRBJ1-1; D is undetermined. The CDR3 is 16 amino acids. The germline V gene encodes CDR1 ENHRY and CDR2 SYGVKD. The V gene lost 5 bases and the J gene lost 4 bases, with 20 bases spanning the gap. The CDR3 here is CAISKSMGESGTEAFF. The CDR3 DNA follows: TGTGCCATCAGTAAGAGCATGGGAGAAAGTGGCACTGAAGCTTTCTTT.

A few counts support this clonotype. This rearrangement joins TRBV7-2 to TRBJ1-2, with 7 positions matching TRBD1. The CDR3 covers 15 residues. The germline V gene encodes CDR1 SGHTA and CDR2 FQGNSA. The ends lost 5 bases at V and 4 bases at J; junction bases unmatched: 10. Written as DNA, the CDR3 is TGTGCCAGCAGCCGCGCAGGAGGGGGCGGCTATGGCTACACCTTC. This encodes CASSRAGGGGYGYTF.

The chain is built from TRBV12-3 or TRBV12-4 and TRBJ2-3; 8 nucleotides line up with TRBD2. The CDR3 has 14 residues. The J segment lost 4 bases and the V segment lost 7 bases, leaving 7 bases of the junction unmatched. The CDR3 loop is CASKETSVSDTQYF. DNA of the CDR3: TGTGCCAGCAAGGAGACTAGCGTTTCAGATACGCAGTATTTT.

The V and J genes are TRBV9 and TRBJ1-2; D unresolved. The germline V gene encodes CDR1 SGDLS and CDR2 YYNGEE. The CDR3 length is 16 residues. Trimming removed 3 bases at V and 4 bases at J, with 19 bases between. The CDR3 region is CASSETPTAFRYGYTF. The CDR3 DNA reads TGTGCCAGCAGCGAAACTCCTACAGCTTTTCGCTATGGCTACACCTTC.

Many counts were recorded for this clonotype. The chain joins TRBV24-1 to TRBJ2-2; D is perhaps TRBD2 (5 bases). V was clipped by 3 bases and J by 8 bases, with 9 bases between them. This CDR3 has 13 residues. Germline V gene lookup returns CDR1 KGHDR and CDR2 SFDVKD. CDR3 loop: CATSDLASGELFF. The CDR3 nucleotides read TGTGCCACCAGTGATCTAGCATCTGGGGAGCTGTTTTTT.

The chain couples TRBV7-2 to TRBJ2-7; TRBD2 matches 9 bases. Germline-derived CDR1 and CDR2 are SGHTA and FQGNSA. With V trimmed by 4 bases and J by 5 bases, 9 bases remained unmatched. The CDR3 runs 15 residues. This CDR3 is CASSSFSGRLDEQYF. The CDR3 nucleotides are TGTGCCAGCAGCTCGTTCAGCGGGAGGCTGGACGAGCAGTACTTC.

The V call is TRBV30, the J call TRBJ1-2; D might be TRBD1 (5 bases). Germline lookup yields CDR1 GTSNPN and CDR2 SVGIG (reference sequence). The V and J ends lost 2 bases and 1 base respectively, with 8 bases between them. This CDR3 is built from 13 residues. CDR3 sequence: CAWSSTVNYGYTF. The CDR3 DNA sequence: TGTGCCTGGAGTTCGACAGTTAACTATGGCTACACCTTC.

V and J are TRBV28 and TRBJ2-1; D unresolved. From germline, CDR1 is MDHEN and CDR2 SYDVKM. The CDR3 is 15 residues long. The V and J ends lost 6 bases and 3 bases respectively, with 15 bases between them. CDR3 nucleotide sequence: TGTGCCAGCAGCCCCCCACATCCGAGCTACAATGAGCAGTTCTTC. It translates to CASSPPHPSYNEQFF. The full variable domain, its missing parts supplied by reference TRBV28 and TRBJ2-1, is DVKVTQSSRYLVKRTGEKVFLECVQDMDHENMFWYRQDPGLGLRLIYFSYDVKMKEKGDIPEGYSVSREKKERFSLILESASTNQTSMYLCASSPPHPSYNEQFFGPGTRLTVL.

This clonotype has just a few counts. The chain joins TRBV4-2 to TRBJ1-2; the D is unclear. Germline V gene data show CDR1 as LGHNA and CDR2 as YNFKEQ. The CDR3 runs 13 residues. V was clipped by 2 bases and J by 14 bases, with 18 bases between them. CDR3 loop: CASSQFIGPGGTF. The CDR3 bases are TGTGCCAGCAGCCAATTTATAGGGCCGGGCGGAACCTTC.

DNA of the CDR3: TGTGCCAGCACCCACCGGAAGGTCAATCAGCCCCAGCATTTT. It specifies CASTHRKVNQPQHF. The J gene is TRBJ1-5, the V gene TRBV27, with D unclear. The CDR3 consists of 14 residues. Germline V lookup: CDR1 MNHEY, CDR2 SMNVEV (reference sequence). The germline V and J ends were trimmed by 7 bases and 3 bases, with 13 bases remaining between them.

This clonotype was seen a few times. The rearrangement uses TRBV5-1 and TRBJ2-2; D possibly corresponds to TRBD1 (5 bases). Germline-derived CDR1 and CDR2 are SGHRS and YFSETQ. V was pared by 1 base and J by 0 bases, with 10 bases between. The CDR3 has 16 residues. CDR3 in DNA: TGCGCCAGCAGCTTGTTCCAGGGCCCGAACACCGGGGAGCTGTTTTTT. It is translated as CASSLFQGPNTGELFF.

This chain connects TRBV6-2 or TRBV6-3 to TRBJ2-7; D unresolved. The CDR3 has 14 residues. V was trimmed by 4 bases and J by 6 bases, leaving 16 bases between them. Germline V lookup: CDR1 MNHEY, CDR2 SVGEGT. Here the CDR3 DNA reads TGTGCCAGCAGTTTCGGTGGGTCTTCCGTCGAGCAGTACTTC. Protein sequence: CASSFGGSSVEQYF.

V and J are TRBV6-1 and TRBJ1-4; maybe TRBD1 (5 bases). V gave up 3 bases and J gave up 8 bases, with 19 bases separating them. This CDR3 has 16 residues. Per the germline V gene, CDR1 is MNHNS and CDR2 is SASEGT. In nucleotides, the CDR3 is TGTGCCAGCAGTGATTCTCTGGGGGGGTCGGAGGAAAAACTGTTTTTT. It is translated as CASSDSLGGSEEKLFF.

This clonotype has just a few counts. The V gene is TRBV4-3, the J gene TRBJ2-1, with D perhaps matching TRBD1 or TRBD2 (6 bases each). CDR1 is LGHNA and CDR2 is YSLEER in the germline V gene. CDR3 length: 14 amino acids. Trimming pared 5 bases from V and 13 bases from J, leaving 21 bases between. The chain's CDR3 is CASSASPVRGTQFF. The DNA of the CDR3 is TGCGCCAGCAGCGCCTCTCCTGTCCGGGGGACACAGTTCTTC.

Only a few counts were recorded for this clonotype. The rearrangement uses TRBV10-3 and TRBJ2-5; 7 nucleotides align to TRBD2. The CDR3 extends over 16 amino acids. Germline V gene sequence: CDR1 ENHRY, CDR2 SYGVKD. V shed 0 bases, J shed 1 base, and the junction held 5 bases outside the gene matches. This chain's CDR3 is CAISESGGRSQETQYF. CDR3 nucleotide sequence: TGTGCCATCAGTGAGTCGGGCGGGAGATCCCAAGAGACCCAGTACTTC.

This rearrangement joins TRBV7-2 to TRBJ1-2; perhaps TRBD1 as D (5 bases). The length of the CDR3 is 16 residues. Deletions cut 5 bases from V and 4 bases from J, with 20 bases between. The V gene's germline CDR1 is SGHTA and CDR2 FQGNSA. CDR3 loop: CASSPMGGASSYGYTF. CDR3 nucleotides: TGTGCCAGCAGCCCTATGGGCGGGGCGTCCTCCTATGGCTACACCTTC.

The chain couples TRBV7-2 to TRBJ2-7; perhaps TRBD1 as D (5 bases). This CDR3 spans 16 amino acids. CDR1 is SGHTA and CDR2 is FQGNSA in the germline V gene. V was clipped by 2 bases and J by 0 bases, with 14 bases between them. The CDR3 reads CASSLKFWGSSYEQYF. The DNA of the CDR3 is TGTGCCAGCAGCTTAAAATTTTGGGGCAGCTCCTACGAGCAGTACTTC.

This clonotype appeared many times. In nucleotides, the CDR3 is TGCAGCGGGACTAGCCAGGGCGCCTACAATGAGCAGTTCTTC. It specifies CSGTSQGAYNEQFF. The chain uses TRBV29-1 and TRBJ2-1; 8 positions agree with TRBD2. There are 14 residues in the CDR3. With 7 bases clipped from V and 2 bases from J, the junction kept 7 bases outside the gene matches. CDR1 and CDR2 (germline): SQVTM, ANQGSEA.

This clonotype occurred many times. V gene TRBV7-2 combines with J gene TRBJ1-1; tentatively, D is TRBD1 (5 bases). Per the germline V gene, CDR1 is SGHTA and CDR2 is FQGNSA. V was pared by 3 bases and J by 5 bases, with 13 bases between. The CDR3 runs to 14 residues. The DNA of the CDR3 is TGTGCCAGCAGCTTGGCGGGGGTAGGTACTGAAGCTTTCTTT. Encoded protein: CASSLAGVGTEAFF.

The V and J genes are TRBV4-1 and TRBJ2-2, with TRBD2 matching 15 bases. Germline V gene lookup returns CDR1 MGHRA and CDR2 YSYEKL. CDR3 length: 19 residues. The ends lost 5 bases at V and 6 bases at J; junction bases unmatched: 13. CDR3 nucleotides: TGCGCCAGCAGCTCAAGAGGACTAGCGGGAGGGGTCCTCTCCGGGGAGCTGTTTTTT. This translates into CASSSRGLAGGVLSGELFF.

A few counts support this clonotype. The CDR3 DNA follows: TGCAGTGCTAGAGCTAGGGGGGGCACTGAAGCTTTCTTT. It translates to CSARARGGTEAFF. The V and J genes are TRBV20-1 and TRBJ1-1; D may be TRBD1 (6 bases). CDR1 is DFQATT and CDR2 is SNEGSKA in the germline V gene (reference sequence). With 1 base removed from V and 4 bases from J, the gap between germline ends came to 10 bases. The CDR3 has 13 residues.